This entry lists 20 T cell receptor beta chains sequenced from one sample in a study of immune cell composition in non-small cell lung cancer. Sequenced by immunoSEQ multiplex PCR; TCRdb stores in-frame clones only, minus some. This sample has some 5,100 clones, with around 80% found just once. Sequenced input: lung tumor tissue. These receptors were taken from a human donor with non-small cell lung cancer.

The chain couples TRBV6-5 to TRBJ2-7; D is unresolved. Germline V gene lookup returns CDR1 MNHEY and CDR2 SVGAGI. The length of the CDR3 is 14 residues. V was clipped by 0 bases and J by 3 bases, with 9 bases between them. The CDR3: CASSYSISGYEQYF. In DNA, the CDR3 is TGTGCCAGCAGTTACTCCATTTCAGGCTACGAGCAGTACTTC.

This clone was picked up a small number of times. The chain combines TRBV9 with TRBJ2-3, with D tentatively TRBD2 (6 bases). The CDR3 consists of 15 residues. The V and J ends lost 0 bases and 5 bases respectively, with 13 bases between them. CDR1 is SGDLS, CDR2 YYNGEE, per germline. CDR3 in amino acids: CASSVESGRGDTQYF. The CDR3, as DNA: TGTGCCAGCAGCGTAGAATCAGGGCGGGGAGATACGCAGTATTTT. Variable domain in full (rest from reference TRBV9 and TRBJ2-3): DSGVTQTPKHLITATGQRVTLRCSPRSGDLSVYWYQQSLDQGLQFLIQYYNGEERAKGNILERFSAQQFPDLHSELNLSSLELGDSALYFCASSVESGRGDTQYFGPGTRLTVL.

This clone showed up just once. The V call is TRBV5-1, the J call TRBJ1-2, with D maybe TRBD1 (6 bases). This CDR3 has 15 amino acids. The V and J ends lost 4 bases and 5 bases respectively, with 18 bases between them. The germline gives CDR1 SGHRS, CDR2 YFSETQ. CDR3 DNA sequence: TGCGCCAGCAGCGACGGACAGAGAATTGGGTATGGCTACACCTTC. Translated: CASSDGQRIGYGYTF.

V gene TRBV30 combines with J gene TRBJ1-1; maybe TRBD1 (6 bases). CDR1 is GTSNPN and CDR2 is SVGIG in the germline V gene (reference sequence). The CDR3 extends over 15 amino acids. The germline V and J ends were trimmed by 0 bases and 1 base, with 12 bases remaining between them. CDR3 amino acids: CAWSVPTGPNTEAFF. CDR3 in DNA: TGTGCCTGGAGTGTACCGACAGGACCGAACACTGAAGCTTTCTTT.

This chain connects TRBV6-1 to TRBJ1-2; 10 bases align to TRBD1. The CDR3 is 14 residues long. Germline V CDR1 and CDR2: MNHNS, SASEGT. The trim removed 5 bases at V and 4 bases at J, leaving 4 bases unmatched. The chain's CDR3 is CASSKGQGGYGYTF. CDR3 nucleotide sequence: TGTGCCAGCAGTAAAGGACAGGGGGGCTATGGCTACACCTTC.

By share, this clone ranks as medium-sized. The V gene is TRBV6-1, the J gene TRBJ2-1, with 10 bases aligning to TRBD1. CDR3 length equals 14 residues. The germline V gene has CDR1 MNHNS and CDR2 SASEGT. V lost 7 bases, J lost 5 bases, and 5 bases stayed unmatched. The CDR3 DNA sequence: TGTGCCAGCAAAGGGACAGGGGCCGACAATGAGCAGTTCTTC. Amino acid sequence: CASKGTGADNEQFF.

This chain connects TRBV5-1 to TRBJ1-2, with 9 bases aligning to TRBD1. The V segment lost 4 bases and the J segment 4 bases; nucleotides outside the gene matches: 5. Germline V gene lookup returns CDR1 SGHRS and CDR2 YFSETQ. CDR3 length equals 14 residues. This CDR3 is CASSTSDRGYGYTF. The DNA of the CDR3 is TGCGCCAGCAGCACCTCGGACAGGGGCTATGGCTACACCTTC.

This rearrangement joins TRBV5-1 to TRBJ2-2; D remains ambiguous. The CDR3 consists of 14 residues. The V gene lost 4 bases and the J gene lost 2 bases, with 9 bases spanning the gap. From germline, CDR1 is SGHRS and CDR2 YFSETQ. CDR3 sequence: CASSPPTNTGELFF. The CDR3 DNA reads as TGCGCCAGCAGCCCACCGACAAACACCGGGGAGCTGTTTTTT.

CDR3 sequence reads: CASSPQGGASGYTF. In DNA form, the CDR3 reads TGTGCCAGCAGTCCCCAGGGGGGCGCTAGTGGCTACACCTTC. The chain carries TRBV6-5 and TRBJ1-2; 7 positions match TRBD1. The CDR3 extends over 14 amino acids. Germline CDR1 is MNHEY and CDR2 is SVGAGI. V lost 5 bases and J lost 7; bases outside the gene matches: 10.

The CDR3 bases are TGCGCCAGCAGCCAAGGAGGACTAGGGGGAGATACGCAGTATTTT. It yields the protein CASSQGGLGGDTQYF. The V and J genes are TRBV4-1 and TRBJ2-3; D possibly corresponds to TRBD2 (7 bases). Germline lookup yields CDR1 MGHRA and CDR2 YSYEKL. V lost 1 base, J lost 5 bases, and 13 bases lay in between. The CDR3 contains 15 residues.

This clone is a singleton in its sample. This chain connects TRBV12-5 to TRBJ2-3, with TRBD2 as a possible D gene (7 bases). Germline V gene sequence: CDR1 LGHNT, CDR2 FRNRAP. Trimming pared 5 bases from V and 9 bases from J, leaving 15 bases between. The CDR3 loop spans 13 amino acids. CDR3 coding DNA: TGTGCTAGTGGTCTCATCGGGGGGCGAACGCAGTATTTT. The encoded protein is CASGLIGGRTQYF. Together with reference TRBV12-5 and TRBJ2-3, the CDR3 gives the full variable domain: DARVTQTPRHKVTEMGQEVTMRCQPILGHNTVFWYRQTMMQGLELLAYFRNRAPLDDSGMPKDRFSAEMPDATLATLKIQPSEPRDSAVYFCASGLIGGRTQYFGPGTRLTVL.

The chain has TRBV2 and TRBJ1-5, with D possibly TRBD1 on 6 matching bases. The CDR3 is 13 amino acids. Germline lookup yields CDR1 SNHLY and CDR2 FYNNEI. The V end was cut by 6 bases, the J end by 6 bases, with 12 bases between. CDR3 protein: CASRDRSLQPQHF. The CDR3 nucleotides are TGTGCCAGCAGAGACAGGTCACTTCAGCCCCAGCATTTT.

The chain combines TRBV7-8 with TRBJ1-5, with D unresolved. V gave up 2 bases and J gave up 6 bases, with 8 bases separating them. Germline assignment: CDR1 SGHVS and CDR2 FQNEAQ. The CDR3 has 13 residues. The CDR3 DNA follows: TGTGCCAGCAGCTTAAGAGCAGGTCAGCCCCAGCATTTT. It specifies CASSLRAGQPQHF.

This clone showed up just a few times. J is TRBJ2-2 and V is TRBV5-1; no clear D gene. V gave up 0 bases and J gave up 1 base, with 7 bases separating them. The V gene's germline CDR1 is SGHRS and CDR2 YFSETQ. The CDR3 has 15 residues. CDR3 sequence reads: CASSLESGNTGELFF. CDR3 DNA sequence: TGCGCCAGCAGCTTGGAGTCAGGGAACACCGGGGAGCTGTTTTTT.

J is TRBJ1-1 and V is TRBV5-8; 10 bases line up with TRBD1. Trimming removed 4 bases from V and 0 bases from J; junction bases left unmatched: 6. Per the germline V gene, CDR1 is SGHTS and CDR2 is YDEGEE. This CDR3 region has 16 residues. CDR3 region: CASSVTGGEMNTEAFF. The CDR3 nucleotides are TGTGCCAGCAGCGTGACAGGGGGCGAGATGAACACTGAAGCTTTCTTT. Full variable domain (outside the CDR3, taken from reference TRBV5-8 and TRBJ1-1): EAGVTQSPTHLIKTRGQQATLRCSPISGHTSVYWYQQALGLGLQFLLWYDEGEERNRGNFPPRFSGRQFPNYSSELNVNALELEDSALYLCASSVTGGEMNTEAFFGQGTRLTVV.

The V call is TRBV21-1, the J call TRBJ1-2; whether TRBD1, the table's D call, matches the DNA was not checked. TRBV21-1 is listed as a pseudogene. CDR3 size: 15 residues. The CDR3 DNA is TGTGCCAGCAGCAAAGGGGACAAGGGATGCTCTTTCTACACCTTC. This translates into CASSKGDKGCSFYTF.

Here the CDR3 DNA reads TGTGCCAGTTCTTGGTGGGGGGGGGAGGCCGGGGAGCTGTTTTTT. This gives the protein CASSWWGGEAGELFF. The chain couples TRBV6-5 to TRBJ2-2, with TRBD2 matching over 7 bases. V was pared by 9 bases and J by 6 bases, with 13 bases of the junction left unmatched. The length of the CDR3 is 15 residues. CDR1 MNHEY and CDR2 SVGAGI come from the germline V gene.

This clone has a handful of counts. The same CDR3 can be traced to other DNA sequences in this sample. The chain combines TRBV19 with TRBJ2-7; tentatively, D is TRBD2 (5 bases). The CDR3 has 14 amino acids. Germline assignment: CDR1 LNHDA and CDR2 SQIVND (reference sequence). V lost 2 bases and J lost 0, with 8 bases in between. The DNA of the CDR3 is TGTGCCAGTAGTATAAGAGGGAGCTCCTACGAGCAGTACTTC. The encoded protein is CASSIRGSSYEQYF.

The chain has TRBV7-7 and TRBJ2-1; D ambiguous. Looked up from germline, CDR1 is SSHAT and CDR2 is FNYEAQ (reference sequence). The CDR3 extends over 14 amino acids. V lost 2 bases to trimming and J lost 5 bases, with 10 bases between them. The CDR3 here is CASSLTGSHNEQFF. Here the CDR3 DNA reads TGTGCCAGCAGCTTAACCGGGTCACACAATGAGCAGTTCTTC.

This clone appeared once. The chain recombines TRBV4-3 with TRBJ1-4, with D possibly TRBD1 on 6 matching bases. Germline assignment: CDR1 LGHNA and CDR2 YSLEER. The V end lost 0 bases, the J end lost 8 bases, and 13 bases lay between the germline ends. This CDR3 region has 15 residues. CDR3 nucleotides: TGCGCCAGCAGCCAAGACTCCAGGGGCGGGGAAAAACTGTTTTTT. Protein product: CASSQDSRGGEKLFF.